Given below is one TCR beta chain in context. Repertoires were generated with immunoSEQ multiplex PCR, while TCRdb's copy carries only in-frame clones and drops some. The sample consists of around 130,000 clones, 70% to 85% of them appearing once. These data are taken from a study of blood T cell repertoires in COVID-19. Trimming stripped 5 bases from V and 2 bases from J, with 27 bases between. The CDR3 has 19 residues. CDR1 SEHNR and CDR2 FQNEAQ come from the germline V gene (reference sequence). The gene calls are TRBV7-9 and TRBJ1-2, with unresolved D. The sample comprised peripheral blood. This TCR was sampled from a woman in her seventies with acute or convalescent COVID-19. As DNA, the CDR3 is TGTGCCAGCAGCCCTCAACCCCTGACAATTAAATCGTGGAACTATGGCTACACCTTC. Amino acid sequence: CASSPQPLTIKSWNYGYTF.